One and the same sample provided the 2 T cell receptor beta chains below, sequenced in a study of CD8+CD57+ T cells in acquired aplastic anemia listed by TCRdb under 2018. Expansion of CD8+CD57+ cells had been shown by flow cytometry in the patients chosen for sequencing. Sequencing used an Illumina HiSeq 2000. Profiling of TCR beta VDJ combinations and CDR3 sequences used genomic DNA as the template. In-frame beta chains were kept once TCRdb had trimmed the public reads at Q25 with fastp and called clones with MiXCR. A single entry per CDR3 protein holds the most common genes and DNA from its merged rows. The sample yields about 40,000 distinct CDR3 sequences; 63% were counted once. 59% of the sample goes to the ten largest clones. The specimen was sorted CD4+, CD8+, or CD8+CD57+ T cells (not recorded which) from PBMCs. Receptors were obtained from a human donor with aplastic anemia.

The chain recombines TRBV19 with TRBJ1-6, with D unclear. Trimming removed 9 bases at V and 13 bases at J, with 16 bases between. CDR3 size: 12 residues. Looked up from germline, CDR1 is LNHDA and CDR2 is SQIVND (reference sequence). This CDR3 is CASNQRELPLHF. DNA for the CDR3: TGTGCCAGCAATCAACGGGAGCTGCCCCTCCACTTT.

This clonotype appeared a few times. Lacking the conserved final phenylalanine or tryptophan, this CDR3 likely reflects a read error. It is unclear where the CDR3 begins or ends on the DNA, so no DNA is shown, and the CDR3 is as TCRdb lists it. The chain is built from TRBV10-2 and TRBJ2-3; the table calls TRBD1, which could not be checked here. CDR1 WSHSY and CDR2 SAAADI come from the germline V gene. The CDR3 has 8 amino acids, counting both end residues. CDR3 region: CASSVGTG.